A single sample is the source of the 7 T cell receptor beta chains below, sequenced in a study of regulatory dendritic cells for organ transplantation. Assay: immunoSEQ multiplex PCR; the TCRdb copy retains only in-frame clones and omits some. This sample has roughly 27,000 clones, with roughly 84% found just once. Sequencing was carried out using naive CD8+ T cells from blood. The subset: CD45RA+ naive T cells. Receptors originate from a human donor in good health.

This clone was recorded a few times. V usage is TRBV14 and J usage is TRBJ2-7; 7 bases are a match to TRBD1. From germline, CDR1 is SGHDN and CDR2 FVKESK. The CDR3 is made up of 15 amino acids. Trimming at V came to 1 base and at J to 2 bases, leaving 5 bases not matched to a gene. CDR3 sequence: CASSQGWDRAYEQYF. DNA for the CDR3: TGTGCCAGCAGCCAAGGCTGGGACAGAGCCTACGAGCAGTACTTC.

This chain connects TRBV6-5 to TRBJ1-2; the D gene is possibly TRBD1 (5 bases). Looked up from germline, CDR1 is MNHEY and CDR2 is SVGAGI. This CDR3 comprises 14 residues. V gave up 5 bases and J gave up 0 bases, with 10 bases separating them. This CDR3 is CASSPGGSNYGYTF. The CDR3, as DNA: TGTGCCAGCAGTCCGGGGGGATCTAACTATGGCTACACCTTC.

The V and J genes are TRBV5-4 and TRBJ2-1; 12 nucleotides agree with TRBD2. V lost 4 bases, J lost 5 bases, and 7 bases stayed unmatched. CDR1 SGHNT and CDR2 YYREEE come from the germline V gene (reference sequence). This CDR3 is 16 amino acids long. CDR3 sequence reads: CASSTGLAGNHNEQFF. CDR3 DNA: TGTGCCAGCAGCACCGGACTAGCGGGGAACCACAATGAGCAGTTCTTC.

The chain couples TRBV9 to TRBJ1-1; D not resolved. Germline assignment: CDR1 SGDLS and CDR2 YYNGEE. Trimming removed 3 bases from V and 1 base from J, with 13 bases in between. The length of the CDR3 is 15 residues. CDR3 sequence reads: CASSGPQVGNTEAFF. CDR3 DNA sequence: TGTGCCAGCAGCGGACCCCAGGTGGGGAACACTGAAGCTTTCTTT.

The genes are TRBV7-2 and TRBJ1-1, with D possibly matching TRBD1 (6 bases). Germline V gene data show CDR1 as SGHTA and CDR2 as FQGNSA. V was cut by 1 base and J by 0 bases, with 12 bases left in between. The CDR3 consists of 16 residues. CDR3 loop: CASSLGGLQMNTEAFF. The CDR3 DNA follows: TGTGCCAGCAGCTTAGGGGGGCTACAGATGAACACTGAAGCTTTCTTT.

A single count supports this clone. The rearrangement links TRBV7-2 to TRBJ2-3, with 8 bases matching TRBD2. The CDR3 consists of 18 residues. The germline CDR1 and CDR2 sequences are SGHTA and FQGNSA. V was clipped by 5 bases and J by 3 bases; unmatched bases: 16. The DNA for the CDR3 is TGTGCCAGCAGCCCAATAGAGGGACTAGGTGGTGGAACAGATACGCAGTATTTT. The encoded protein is CASSPIEGLGGGTDTQYF. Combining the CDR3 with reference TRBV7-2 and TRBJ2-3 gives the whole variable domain GAGVSQSPSNKVTEKGKDVELRCDPISGHTALYWYRQSLGQGLEFLIYFQGNSAPDKSGLPSDRFSAERTGGSVSTLTIQRTQQEDSAVYLCASSPIEGLGGGTDTQYFGPGTRLTVL.

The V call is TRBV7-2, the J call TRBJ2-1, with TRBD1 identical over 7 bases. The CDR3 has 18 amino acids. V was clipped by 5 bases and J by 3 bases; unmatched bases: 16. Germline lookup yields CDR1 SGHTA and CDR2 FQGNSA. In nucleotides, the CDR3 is TGTGCCAGCAGCGGGTTCCGACGGGACAGTCTTCTCTACAATGAGCAGTTCTTC. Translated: CASSGFRRDSLLYNEQFF.